The next 19 T cell receptor beta chains were all read from a single sample in a study of vaccination and CD4 T cells after COVID-19 (dated by TCRdb to between 2021 and 2024). The sample's treatment or condition label is to be understood as: approximately 9-day PBMC culture with coronavirus spike peptide pools or control peptides (ViraFEST assay). Library creation used PCR. The reads were generated on an Illumina iSeq 100. DNA from cultured CD4+ T cells underwent TCR sequencing with the Oncomine TCR Beta short-read assay at the Johns Hopkins FTIC core. Using fastp at Q25 and MiXCR, TCRdb reprocessed the public reads and kept productive beta chains. Entries that share a CDR3 protein sequence are merged under the most common genes and DNA. Recorded for this sample are about 22,000 distinct CDR3 sequences; under 80% of them occurred a single time. The leading ten clones occupy more than 20% of the sample.

No antigen has been identified for these receptors. This specimen consisted of CD4+ T cells from blood, cultured in vitro, obtained before SARS-CoV-2 vaccination. These receptors were taken from a human donor who received a COVID-19 vaccine.

The rearrangement uses TRBV6-1 and TRBJ1-5, with TRBD1 matching 7 bases. In germline, CDR1 is MNHNS, CDR2 SASEGT. The V gene end was trimmed by 11 bases and the J gene end by 0 bases; junction bases not matched to a gene: 13. The length of the CDR3 is 16 residues. The CDR3 sequence: CAQQGQIAYSNQPQHF. CDR3 DNA: TGTGCCCAACAGGGACAGATAGCCTATAGCAATCAGCCCCAGCATTTT.

The chain uses TRBV29-1 and TRBJ1-2, with D possibly matching TRBD1 (5 bases). The V and J ends lost 7 bases and 0 bases respectively, with 15 bases between them. Germline V CDR1 and CDR2: SQVTM, ANQGSEA. The CDR3 contains 14 residues. The CDR3 here is CSAALDTANYGYTF. The CDR3 coding sequence is TGCAGCGCCGCTCTGGACACAGCTAACTATGGCTACACCTTC.

The chain uses TRBV7-9 and TRBJ1-1; possible D gene TRBD1, 6 bases. Germline V CDR1 and CDR2: SEHNR, FQNEAQ (reference sequence). Trimming removed 2 bases from V and 4 bases from J, with 14 bases in between. The CDR3 extends over 15 amino acids. CDR3: CASSLRFRGRTEAFF. DNA for the CDR3: TGTGCCAGCAGCTTAAGGTTCAGGGGTCGCACTGAAGCTTTCTTT.

This clonotype occurred a few times. This rearrangement joins TRBV12-3 or TRBV12-4 to TRBJ2-3, with 12 bases identical to TRBD2. CDR3 length: 16 amino acids. J lost 1 base, V lost 5 bases, and 4 bases had no gene match. The CDR3 region is CASSPRTSGGTDTQYF. CDR3 sequence (DNA): TGTGCCAGCAGTCCTCGGACTAGCGGGGGCACAGATACGCAGTATTTT.

The gene calls are TRBV14 and TRBJ1-3; no reliable D call. V was shortened by 3 bases and J by 0 bases, with 12 bases between the two germline ends. This CDR3 has 16 residues. Per germline, CDR1 SGHDN and CDR2 FVKESK. The CDR3 region is CASSQWSPLSGNTIYF. Written as DNA, the CDR3 is TGTGCCAGCAGCCAGTGGAGCCCCCTCTCTGGAAACACCATATATTTT.

V is TRBV5-4 and J is TRBJ1-4; D not certain. This CDR3 is built from 13 residues. Germline CDR1 and CDR2: SGHNT and YYREEE (reference sequence). Trimming cost V 0 bases and J 7 bases, with 7 bases left between them. The CDR3 nucleotides read TGTGCCAGCAGCTTGGCTTTAGGTGAAAAACTGTTTTTT. Translation: CASSLALGEKLFF.

This chain uses TRBV20-1 with TRBJ1-3, with D perhaps matching TRBD1 (5 bases). The CDR3 is made up of 15 amino acids. V lost 3 bases to trimming and J lost 0 bases, with 12 bases between them. CDR1 DFQATT and CDR2 SNEGSKA come from the germline V gene (reference sequence). For the CDR3, the DNA is TGCAGTGCTAGCTGGGACGGGAGCTCTGGAAACACCATATATTTT. It codes for CSASWDGSSGNTIYF.

The chain recombines TRBV12-3 or TRBV12-4 with TRBJ1-5; unclear D gene. This CDR3 contains 15 residues. V was clipped by 7 bases and J by 0 bases, with 13 bases between them. CDR3 DNA sequence: TGTGCCAGCACCCTGGCCGTTTATAGCAATCAGCCCCAGCATTTT. Protein product: CASTLAVYSNQPQHF.

There are a few counts of this clonotype. The chain has TRBV7-9 and TRBJ1-2; D remains ambiguous. This CDR3 comprises 12 residues. The germline V gene has CDR1 SEHNR and CDR2 FQNEAQ (reference sequence). Trimming removed 2 bases from V and 4 bases from J, with 5 bases in between. CDR3 bases: TGTGCCAGCAGCTTAACGGTCTATGGCTACACCTTC. It encodes CASSLTVYGYTF.

With regard to this clonotype: One end of the junction varies from germline; a read error may be responsible. The chain combines TRBV7-2 with TRBJ2-3, with unresolved D. This CDR3 is 13 amino acids long. Germline CDR1 and CDR2: SGHTA and FQGNSA. DNA for the CDR3: TGTGCCAGCAGCTCCCCACTTAGACCCCAGGTGAATTTT. Its protein product is CASSSPLRPQVNF.

The V gene is TRBV11-3, the J gene TRBJ2-5; D gene uncertain. From germline, CDR1 is SGHNT and CDR2 YENEEA. V lost 0 bases to trimming and J lost 3 bases, with 5 bases between them. The CDR3 spans 13 residues. In DNA form, the CDR3 reads TGTGCCAGCAGCTTAGACGTAGAAGAGACCCAGTACTTC. This codes for CASSLDVEETQYF. Supplemented by reference TRBV11-3 and TRBJ2-5, the full variable domain reads EAGVVQSPRYKIIEKKQPVAFWCNPISGHNTLYWYLQNLGQGPELLIRYENEEAVDDSQLPKDRFSAERLKGVDSTLKIQPAELGDSAVYLCASSLDVEETQYFGPGTRLLVL.

CDR3 loop: CAWSAGTGERPQHF. The CDR3 DNA sequence: TGTGCCTGGAGTGCCGGGACAGGGGAGAGGCCCCAGCATTTT. The chain joins TRBV30 to TRBJ1-5; 10 bases agree with TRBD1. The CDR3 spans 14 residues. V was clipped by 1 base and J by 9 bases; unmatched bases: 6. The germline CDR1 and CDR2 sequences are GTSNPN and SVGIG (reference sequence). The variable domain in full, with the rest retrieved from reference TRBV30 and TRBJ1-5, is SQTIHQWPATLVQPVGSPLSLECTVEGTSNPNLYWYRQAAGRGLQLLFYSVGIGQISSEVPQNLSASRPQDRQFILSSKKLLLSDSGFYLCAWSAGTGERPQHFGDGTRLSIL.

The chain joins TRBV29-1 to TRBJ1-2; no firm D call. Trimming pared 3 bases from V and 3 bases from J, leaving 11 bases between. The CDR3 extends over 13 amino acids. CDR1 SQVTM and CDR2 ANQGSEA come from the germline V gene. The CDR3 DNA reads as TGCAGCGTTGAGAGCCGCCGGGACTATGGCTACACCTTC. Translated: CSVESRRDYGYTF.

The V call is TRBV20-1, the J call TRBJ1-3; unclear D gene. Trimming took off 7 bases at V and 0 bases at J, with 10 bases between the two ends. Germline CDR1 is DFQATT and CDR2 is SNEGSKA (reference sequence). The CDR3 contains 13 residues. In DNA, the CDR3 is TGCAGTGTAGCGGGTCCCTCTGGAAACACCATATATTTT. Translating gives CSVAGPSGNTIYF.

This rearrangement joins TRBV14 to TRBJ1-1; 7 bases fit TRBD1. The ends lost 4 bases at V and 3 bases at J; junction bases unmatched: 11. Germline CDR1 SGHDN, CDR2 FVKESK. This CDR3 has 16 amino acids. The CDR3 region has the DNA TGTGCCAGCAGCCGTCGCGGCTACGACAGGGACACTGAAGCTTTCTTT. Protein: CASSRRGYDRDTEAFF.

This clonotype has only a few counts. J is TRBJ1-2 and V is TRBV15, with no clear D. Germline CDR1 is LNHNV and CDR2 is YYDKDF (reference sequence). This CDR3 spans 15 amino acids. Deletions cut 0 bases from V and 2 bases from J, with 10 bases between. The DNA of the CDR3 is TGTGCCACCAGCAGAGATCAAGCAGCCAACTATGGCTACACCTTC. Translating it yields CATSRDQAANYGYTF.

The chain carries TRBV12-3 or TRBV12-4 and TRBJ2-1; 10 positions agree with TRBD2. J gave up 5 bases and V 5 bases, and 6 bases lay outside the gene matches. The CDR3 sequence is 15 residues long. The CDR3 DNA reads TGTGCCAGCAGTCCCCGGACTAGCGGACACAATGAGCAGTTCTTC. Protein product: CASSPRTSGHNEQFF.

The chain joins TRBV6-5 to TRBJ1-2, with D possibly matching TRBD1 (6 bases). Trimming removed 0 bases at V and 2 bases at J, with 10 bases between. CDR3 length equals 15 residues. Germline V lookup: CDR1 MNHEY, CDR2 SVGAGI. The CDR3 is CASSYSGHRNYGYTF. The CDR3 bases are TGTGCCAGCAGTTACTCGGGACACCGGAACTATGGCTACACCTTC.

The rearrangement uses TRBV7-9 and TRBJ2-4; a possible D gene is TRBD1 (6 bases). The length of the CDR3 is 13 residues. From germline, CDR1 is SEHNR and CDR2 FQNEAQ (reference sequence). V was shortened by 0 bases and J by 7 bases, with 7 bases between the two germline ends. As DNA, the CDR3 is TGTGCCAGCAGCTTAGCGAGGGGGAACATTCAGTACTTC. This translates into CASSLARGNIQYF.